Listed below are T cell receptor beta chains from one sample, sequenced in a study of blood T cell repertoires in COVID-19. Only in-frame clones appear in the TCRdb table, and some are missing; sequencing was by immunoSEQ multiplex PCR. The table lists about 330,000 clones, over 75% of them singletons. The sequenced material came from PBMCs or T cells enriched from blood (not recorded which). Receptors were obtained from a woman aged 25 to 45 who had recovered from COVID-19. The CDR3 runs from the conserved cysteine through the conserved F or W. A D gene is named only where the DNA matches it firmly. Size is stated for part of the rows, as once, few or many counts, or as a class when the clone is expanded.

j_gene | abundance | v_gene | d_gene | len | CDR3nt | CDR3aa
TRBJ1-5 | NA | TRBV19 | TRBD1 | 19 | TGTGCCAGTAGTATAGGAAGAGCAGGGGGAAAGGGGGACAATCAGCCCCAGCATTTT | CASSIGRAGGKGDNQPQHF
TRBJ1-2 | NA | TRBV12-3/TRBV12-4 | NA | 13 | TGTGCCAGCAGGTCACCAGGGAACTATGGCTACACCTTC | CASRSPGNYGYTF
TRBJ1-1 | NA | TRBV5-5 | TRBD1 | 16 | TGTGCCAGCAGCTTGGAGGCAGGGGGCAAAAGCACTGAAGCTTTCTTT | CASSLEAGGKSTEAFF
TRBJ2-4 | NA | TRBV18 | TRBD1 | 16 | TGTGCCAGCTCACCAAAGGGTGGACAGGTCAAAAACATTCAGTACTTC | CASSPKGGQVKNIQYF
TRBJ1-6 | NA | TRBV4-1 | NA | 16 | TGCGCCAGCAGCCAACCGCCCCGGGGGGCTGGGTCACCCCTCCACTTT | CASSQPPRGAGSPLHF
TRBJ2-2 | NA | TRBV30 | NA | 16 | TGTGCCTGGAGTGGATCCTCACCTACTCTCGGCGGGGAGCTGTTTTTT | CAWSGSSPTLGGELFF
TRBJ1-2 | NA | TRBV5-1 | TRBD1 | 12 | TGCGCCAGCAGACAGGGGAACTATGGCTACACCTTC | CASRQGNYGYTF
TRBJ2-1 | NA | TRBV3-1/TRBV3-2 | TRBD2 | 16 | TGTGCCAGCAGCCAAGATCTCGCGGGGGGGCCCAATGAGCAGTTCTTC | CASSQDLAGGPNEQFF
TRBJ1-6 | NA | TRBV3-1/TRBV3-2 | TRBD1 | 15 | TGTGCCAGCAGCCAAGCAGGGGGCGCAGGGTCACCCCTCCACTTT | CASSQAGGAGSPLHF
TRBJ2-5 | NA | TRBV5-1 | TRBD1 | 16 | TGCGCCAGCAGCTGGGGAGACAGGGGGCGGCAAGAGACCCAGTACTTC | CASSWGDRGRQETQYF
TRBJ1-3 | NA | TRBV7-6 | NA | 15 | TGTGCCAGCAGCTTAGGGGCGCAATCTGGAAACACCATATATTTT | CASSLGAQSGNTIYF
TRBJ1-5 | NA | TRBV12-5 | NA | 12 | TGTGCTAGTGGGTTTGAGTTTCAGCCCCAGCATTTT | CASGFEFQPQHF
TRBJ2-7 | NA | TRBV18 | NA | 13 | TGTGCCAGCTCACCACCCCTAGATATCGAGCAGTACTTC | CASSPPLDIEQYF
TRBJ1-1 | NA | TRBV20-1 | TRBD1 | 11 | TGCAGTGCTCAATTGTCCGGGACAGTCATTTTT | CSAQLSGTVIF
TRBJ2-3 | NA | TRBV6-1 | TRBD1 | 16 | TGTGCCAGCAGTGCCGGGACAGATCCTAGCACAGATACGCAGTATTTT | CASSAGTDPSTDTQYF
TRBJ2-3 | NA | TRBV3-1/TRBV3-2 | NA | 13 | TGTGCCAGCAGTCCCCTCGGGGCAGATACGCAGTATTTT | CASSPLGADTQYF
TRBJ1-2 | few | TRBV4-1 | NA | 16 | TGCGCCAGCAGCCAAGCCCGACAGCTACTAAACTATGGCTACACCTTC | CASSQARQLLNYGYTF
TRBJ2-7 | NA | TRBV5-1 | NA | 15 | TGCGCCAGCAGCCCAGGGACAACTAAGGGTCACGAGCAGTACTTC | CASSPGTTKGHEQYF
TRBJ2-3 | NA | TRBV11-2 | NA | 14 | TGTGCCAGCAGCTTATCCCTCGGGGCAGATACGCAGTATTTT | CASSLSLGADTQYF
TRBJ2-6 | NA | TRBV6-2/TRBV6-3 | NA | 15 | TGTGCCAGCAGTACCGGTTCCTCTGGGGCCAACGTCCTGACTTTC | CASSTGSSGANVLTF
TRBJ1-1 | NA | TRBV5-1 | NA | 14 | TGCGCCAGCAGCCGGACAGCCATGAACACTGAAGCTTTCTTT | CASSRTAMNTEAFF
TRBJ1-2 | NA | TRBV27 | NA | 16 | TGTGCCAGCAGTTTACGGGTAACCGACGGCCCCTATGGCTACACCTTC | CASSLRVTDGPYGYTF
TRBJ1-1 | NA | TRBV12-3/TRBV12-4 | NA | 12 | TGTGCCAGCAGTTGGGGACAAACTGAAGCTTTCTTT | CASSWGQTEAFF
TRBJ2-2 | once | TRBV20-1 | NA | 14 | TGCAGTGCTAGTAACAGGGGGGGCGCCGGGGAGCTGTTTTTT | CSASNRGGAGELFF
TRBJ2-1 | once | TRBV7-2 | TRBD2 | 16 | TGTGCCAGCAGCTTAGCGGTTAGCGGGGGGGCCGATGAGCAGTTCTTC | CASSLAVSGGADEQFF
TRBJ2-7 | NA | TRBV9 | TRBD2 | 16 | TGTGCCAGCAGCGCCTATGCTAGCGGGGGGGACTCCGAGCAGTACTTC | CASSAYASGGDSEQYF
TRBJ2-5 | many | TRBV27 | TRBD1 | 13 | TGTGCCAGCAGGAGCACAGGGGGAGAGACCCAGTACTTC | CASRSTGGETQYF
TRBJ2-1 | NA | TRBV6-5 | TRBD2 | 15 | TGTGCCAGCACAATTAGCGGGGGGGGTTACAATGAGCAGTTCTTC | CASTISGGGYNEQFF
TRBJ2-7 | NA | TRBV6-5 | TRBD1 | 14 | TGTGCCAGCAGTTACCGGGGACAGTGGTACGAGCAGTACTTC | CASSYRGQWYEQYF